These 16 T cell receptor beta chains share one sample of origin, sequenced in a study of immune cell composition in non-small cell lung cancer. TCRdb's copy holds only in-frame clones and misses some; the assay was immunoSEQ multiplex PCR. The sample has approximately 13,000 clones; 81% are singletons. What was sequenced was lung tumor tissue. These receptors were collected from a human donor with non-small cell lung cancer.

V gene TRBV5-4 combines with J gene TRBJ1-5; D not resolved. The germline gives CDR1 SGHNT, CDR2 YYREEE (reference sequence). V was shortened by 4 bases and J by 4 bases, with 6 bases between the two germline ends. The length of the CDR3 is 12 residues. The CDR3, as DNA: TGTGCCAGCAGCAAACCGAATCAGCCCCAGCATTTT. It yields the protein CASSKPNQPQHF. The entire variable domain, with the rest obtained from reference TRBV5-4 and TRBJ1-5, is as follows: ETGVTQSPTHLIKTRGQQVTLRCSSQSGHNTVSWYQQALGQGPQFIFQYYREEENGRGNFPPRFSGLQFPNYSSELNVNALELDDSALYLCASSKPNQPQHFGDGTRLSIL.

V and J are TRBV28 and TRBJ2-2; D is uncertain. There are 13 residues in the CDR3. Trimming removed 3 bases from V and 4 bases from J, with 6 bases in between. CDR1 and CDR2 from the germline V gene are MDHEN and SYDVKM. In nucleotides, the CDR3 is TGTGCCAGCAGTTTTGTCGCCACCGGGGAGCTGTTTTTT. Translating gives CASSFVATGELFF.

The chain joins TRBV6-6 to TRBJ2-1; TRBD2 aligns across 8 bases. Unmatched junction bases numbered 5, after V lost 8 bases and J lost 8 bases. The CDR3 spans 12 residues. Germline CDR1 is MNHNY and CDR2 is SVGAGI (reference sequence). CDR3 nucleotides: TGTGCCAGCGTCGCGGGAGGATATGAGCAGTTCTTC. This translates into CASVAGGYEQFF.

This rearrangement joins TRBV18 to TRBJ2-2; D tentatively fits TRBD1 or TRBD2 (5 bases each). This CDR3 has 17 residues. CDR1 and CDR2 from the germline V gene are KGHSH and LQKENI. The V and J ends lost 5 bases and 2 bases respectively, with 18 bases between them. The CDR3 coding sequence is TGTGCCAGCTCAAGCCTGGGACCTACACTCAACACCGGGGAGCTGTTTTTT. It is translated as CASSSLGPTLNTGELFF.

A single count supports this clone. The DNA of the CDR3 is TGCGCCAGCAGCCGGACGGGACTAGCGGGGGAACAAGAGACCCAGTACTTC. Its protein product is CASSRTGLAGEQETQYF. This chain connects TRBV5-1 to TRBJ2-5; 14 nucleotides match TRBD2. This CDR3 is built from 17 residues. After removal of 4 bases from V and 2 bases from J, the junction contained 7 bases not matched to a gene. The germline V gene has CDR1 SGHRS and CDR2 YFSETQ.

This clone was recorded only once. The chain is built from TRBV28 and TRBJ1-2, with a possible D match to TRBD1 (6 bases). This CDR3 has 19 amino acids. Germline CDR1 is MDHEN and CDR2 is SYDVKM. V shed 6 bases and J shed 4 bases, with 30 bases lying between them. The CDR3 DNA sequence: TGTGCCAGCAGAACAACGAGGGGGGCTCTGCCCGCCCTGCTCTATGGCTACACCTTC. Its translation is CASRTTRGALPALLYGYTF.

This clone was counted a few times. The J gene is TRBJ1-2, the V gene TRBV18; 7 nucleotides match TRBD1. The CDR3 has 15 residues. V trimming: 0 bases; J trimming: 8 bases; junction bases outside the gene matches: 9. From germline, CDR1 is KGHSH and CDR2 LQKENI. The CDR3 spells CASSPPLDRAYGYTF. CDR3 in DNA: TGTGCCAGCTCACCACCCTTAGACAGGGCCTACGGCTACACCTTC.

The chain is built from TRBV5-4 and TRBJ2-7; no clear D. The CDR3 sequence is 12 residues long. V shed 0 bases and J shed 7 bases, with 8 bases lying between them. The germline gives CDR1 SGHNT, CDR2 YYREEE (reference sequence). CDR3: CASSLGLREQYF. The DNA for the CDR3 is TGTGCCAGCAGCTTGGGTTTACGGGAGCAGTACTTC. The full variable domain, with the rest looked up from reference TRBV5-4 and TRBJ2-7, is ETGVTQSPTHLIKTRGQQVTLRCSSQSGHNTVSWYQQALGQGPQFIFQYYREEENGRGNFPPRFSGLQFPNYSSELNVNALELDDSALYLCASSLGLREQYFGPGTRLTVT.

The CDR3 region has the DNA TGTGCCAGCAGTACCTCAGGACAGGGAGGGTTTGAAAAACTGTTTTTT. Its translation is CASSTSGQGGFEKLFF. V and J are TRBV28 and TRBJ1-4; the match to TRBD1 covers 8 bases. CDR3 length: 16 amino acids. The germline CDR1 and CDR2 sequences are MDHEN and SYDVKM. The V and J ends lost 5 bases and 7 bases, in that order; junction bases with no gene match: 12.

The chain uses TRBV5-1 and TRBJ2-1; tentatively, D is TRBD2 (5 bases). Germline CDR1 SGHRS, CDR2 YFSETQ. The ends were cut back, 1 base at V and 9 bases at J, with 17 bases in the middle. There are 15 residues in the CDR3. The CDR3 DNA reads TGCGCCAGCAGCTTGACGAGCGGAACCTTAACTGAGCAGTTCTTC. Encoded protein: CASSLTSGTLTEQFF.

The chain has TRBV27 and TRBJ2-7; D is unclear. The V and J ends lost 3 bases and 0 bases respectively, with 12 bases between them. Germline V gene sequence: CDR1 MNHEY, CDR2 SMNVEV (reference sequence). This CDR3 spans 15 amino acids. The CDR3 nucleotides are TGTGCCAGCAGTTTTCTCCGGGCGCGCTCCTACGAGCAGTACTTC. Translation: CASSFLRARSYEQYF.

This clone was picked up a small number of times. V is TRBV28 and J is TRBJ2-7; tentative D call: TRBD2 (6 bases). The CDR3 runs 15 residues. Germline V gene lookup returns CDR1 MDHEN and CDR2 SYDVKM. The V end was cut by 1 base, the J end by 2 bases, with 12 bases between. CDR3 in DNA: TGTGCCAGCAGTTTATCCGGACTACGAGCCTACGAGCAGTACTTC. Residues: CASSLSGLRAYEQYF.

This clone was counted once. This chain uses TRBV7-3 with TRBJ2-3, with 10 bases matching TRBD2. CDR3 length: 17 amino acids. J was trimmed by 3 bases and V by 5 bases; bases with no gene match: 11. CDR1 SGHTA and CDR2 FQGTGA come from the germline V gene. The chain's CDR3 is CASSPSSGRAPTDTQYF. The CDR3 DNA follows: TGTGCCAGCAGCCCCTCGAGCGGGAGGGCCCCGACAGATACGCAGTATTTT.

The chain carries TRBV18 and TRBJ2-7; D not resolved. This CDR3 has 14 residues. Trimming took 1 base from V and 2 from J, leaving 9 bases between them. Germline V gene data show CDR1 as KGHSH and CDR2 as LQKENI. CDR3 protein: CASSPRTLTYEQYF. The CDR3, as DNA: TGTGCCAGCTCACCACGGACCCTCACCTACGAGCAGTACTTC.

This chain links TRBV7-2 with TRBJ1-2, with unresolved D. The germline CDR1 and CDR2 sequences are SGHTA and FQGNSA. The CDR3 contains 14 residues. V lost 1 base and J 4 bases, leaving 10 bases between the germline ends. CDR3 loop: CASSLVQVAYGYTF. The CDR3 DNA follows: TGTGCCAGCAGCTTAGTTCAGGTGGCCTATGGCTACACCTTC.

The CDR3 DNA reads as TGTGCCAGCAGCTTGAGGTCTTTCCCCTCCTACAATGAGCAGTTCTTC. Translated, it gives CASSLRSFPSYNEQFF. This sequence joins TRBV5-4 and TRBJ2-1; D call uncertain. V dropped 1 base and J dropped 0 bases, with 11 bases sitting between them. The germline V gene encodes CDR1 SGHNT and CDR2 YYREEE (reference sequence). This CDR3 is built from 16 residues.